This section outlines one T cell receptor beta chain sequence together with its context. Its antigen remains unidentified. The record has no base qualities; no much larger clone is one base away. The sequencing machine was an Illumina HiSeq 1500. TCRdb's own reprocessing of the public reads used fastp at Q25 and MiXCR and kept productive beta chains. Every CDR3 protein is listed once, alongside the most common genes and DNA of its rows. Present in this sample are some 800,000 distinct CDR3 sequences, approximately 32% of which were seen just once. Around an eighth of the sample rests with the top ten. This specimen's treatment or condition label, per the study, means: in vitro stimulation with specific CMV peptide epitopes to enrich CMV-specific T cells. These data are taken from a study of T cell repertoires in cytomegalovirus infection (dated by TCRdb to about 2019). For the wider study: Alongside well-studied HLA-B-restricted epitopes, the peptide stimulations were aimed at recently identified HLA-C-restricted CMV epitopes, whose presentation resists viral immunomodulation. Because public TCR beta signatures pointed to carriage of CMV infection together with the matching HLA type, the HLA type of each donor mattered for the analysis. The paper's findings and limits, for the study overall: In both this cohort and an independent cohort of some 380 donors, the cumulative frequency of public TCR beta family members distinguished carriers of CMV infection plus the relevant HLA type. The ex vivo response was dominated by HLA-C-restricted CMV-specific TCR beta clonotypes, and the single most frequent clonotype in two of eight donors was supplied by these HLA-C-restricted clonotypes.

V drops 0 bases and J drops 5 bases, leaving 13 bases in between. The CDR3 contains 15 residues, cysteine and phenylalanine counted. Of all the DNA, just the CDR3 is kept, 45 bases in frame from base 1. CDR1 and CDR2, per the germline V gene, are SGDLS and YYNGEE. The sample in question was cultured CD8+ T cells from PBMCs, obtained from culture after CMV antigen stimulation. This sequence was found in a human donor in good health (CMV status not recorded). Some clones in this sample may be carry-over from other donors' samples. The chain joins TRBV9 to TRBJ2-3; possibly the D gene is TRBD1, per 6 matching bases. In nucleotides, the sequence is TGTGCCAGCAGCGTAGCCGGACAGTCCGGAGATACGCAGTATTTT. Its translation reads: CASSVAGQSGDTQYF.